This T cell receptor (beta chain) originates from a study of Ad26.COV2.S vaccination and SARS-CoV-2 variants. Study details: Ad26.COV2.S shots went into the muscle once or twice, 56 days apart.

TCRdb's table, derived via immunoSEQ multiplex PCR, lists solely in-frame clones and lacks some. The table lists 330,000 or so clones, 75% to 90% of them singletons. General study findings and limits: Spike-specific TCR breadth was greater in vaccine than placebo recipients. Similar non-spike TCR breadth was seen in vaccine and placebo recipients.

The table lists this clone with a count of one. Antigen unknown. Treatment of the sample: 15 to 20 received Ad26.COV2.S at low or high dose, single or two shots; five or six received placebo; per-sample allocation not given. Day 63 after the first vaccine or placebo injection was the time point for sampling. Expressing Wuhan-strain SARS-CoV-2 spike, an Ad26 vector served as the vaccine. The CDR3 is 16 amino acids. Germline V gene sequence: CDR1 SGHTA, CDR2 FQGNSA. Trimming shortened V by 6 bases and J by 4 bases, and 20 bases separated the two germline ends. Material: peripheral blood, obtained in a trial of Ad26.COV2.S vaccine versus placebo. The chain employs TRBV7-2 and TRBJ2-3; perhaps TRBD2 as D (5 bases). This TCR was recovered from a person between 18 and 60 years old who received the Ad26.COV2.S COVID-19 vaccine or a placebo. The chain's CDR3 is CASSRRPGSGADTQYF. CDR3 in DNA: TGTGCCAGCAGTCGTAGACCGGGAAGCGGCGCAGATACGCAGTATTTT.